This TCR beta chain was recorded in a study of cytomegalovirus exposure and HLA in healthy donors. It was with 60 Vbeta and 13 Jbeta primers that the PCR ran. Repertoires were generated with immunoSEQ multiplex PCR, while TCRdb's copy carries only in-frame clones and drops some. The sample has approximately 210,000 clones, about 79% seen once. Healthy individuals who donated bone marrow served as the donors. Germline V gene sequence: CDR1 LNHDA, CDR2 SQIVND (reference sequence). This CDR3 is built from 14 residues. On this clone itself: Its matching antigen is unknown.

General study findings and limits: Accurate prediction of HLA-A and HLA-B alleles (for most subjects) was reportedly achieved from TCR beta sequences. Per a later analysis, about 17,000 TCR beta sequences showed association with HLA alleles at 0.05 false discovery rate.

The TCR originated in a male donor in good health and CMV-seronegative. V gene TRBV19 combines with J gene TRBJ2-5, with 7 positions matching TRBD1. The last part of the DNA fits TRBJ2-7 better; the J call may be wrong. Sequencing was done on a sample of PBMCs. The CDR3 DNA sequence: TGTGCCAGTAGTAACCGGGACAGCGGCGACGAGCAGTACTTC. This codes for CASSNRDSGDEQYF.